This T cell receptor beta chain was sequenced during a study of blood T cell repertoires in COVID-19. For the study at large: Acute-phase and convalescent COVID-19 samples originated in the United States, Italy and Spain.

As handled by the study authors: Amplification from reference gene primers served as the basis for estimated nucleated cell counts. The table came from immunoSEQ multiplex PCR; TCRdb's copy has only in-frame clones and leaves some out. That table is the source of V, J and clone size, and D and trimming were worked out from the DNA. Here the sample spans around 72,000 clones, 75% to 95% being singletons. This TCR came from a human donor with active COVID-19. The donor label of this sample is uncertain. The sample comprised peripheral blood.

The CDR3 is CASSPGLNNEQFF. CDR3 DNA sequence: TGTGCCAGCAGCCCCGGACTCAATAATGAGCAGTTCTTC. V gene TRBV7-8 combines with J gene TRBJ2-1; tentatively, D is TRBD2 (5 bases). The germline gives CDR1 SGHVS, CDR2 FQNEAQ. The V gene lost 5 bases and the J gene lost 7 bases, with 12 bases spanning the gap. The CDR3 extends over 13 amino acids.